These 18 T cell receptor beta chains were sequenced from one sample in a study of T cell responses to AZD1222 COVID-19 vaccine. Method: immunoSEQ multiplex PCR; TCRdb's copy keeps in-frame clones and lacks some. The table has just over 150,000 clones, about 85% seen once. The sequenced sample was peripheral blood, obtained after recovery from COVID-19. These receptors originate from an adult who had recovered from COVID-19.

The sample holds one count of this clone. This rearrangement joins TRBV2 to TRBJ1-2; TRBD1 agrees at 8 bases. The CDR3 is made up of 13 amino acids. The J segment lost 6 bases and the V segment lost 4 bases, leaving 4 bases of the junction unmatched. Germline V CDR1 and CDR2: SNHLY, FYNNEI. CDR3 amino acids: CASSGTGWDGYTF. CDR3 nucleotides: TGTGCCAGCAGTGGGACAGGGTGGGATGGCTACACCTTC.

V usage is TRBV10-1 and J usage is TRBJ2-1; 8 nucleotides line up with TRBD1. The V segment lost 1 base and the J segment 7 bases; nucleotides outside the gene matches: 6. CDR1 is WNHNN and CDR2 is SYGVQD in the germline V gene (reference sequence). CDR3 size: 15 residues. The DNA for the CDR3 is TGCGCCAGCAGTGAGTGGGCAGGGGGCCGGAATGAGCAGTTCTTC. This translates into CASSEWAGGRNEQFF.

The chain has TRBV2 and TRBJ2-7; D is undetermined. Between the trimmed V and J ends, which lost 7 bases and 2 bases, there was a span of 9 bases. The V gene's germline CDR1 is SNHLY and CDR2 FYNNEI. The CDR3 loop spans 12 amino acids. The CDR3 DNA is TGTGCCAGCATGGGAACTACCTACGAGCAGTACTTC. Its translation is CASMGTTYEQYF.

The gene calls are TRBV9 and TRBJ2-5, with D maybe TRBD2 (6 bases). The V gene's germline CDR1 is SGDLS and CDR2 YYNGEE. The V and J ends lost 1 base and 2 bases respectively, with 9 bases between them. The CDR3 runs to 14 residues. CDR3 protein: CASSVSSGQETQYF. The DNA of the CDR3 is TGTGCCAGCAGCGTAAGCAGCGGGCAAGAGACCCAGTACTTC.

The chain uses TRBV7-2 and TRBJ2-1; D unresolved. Germline-derived CDR1 and CDR2 are SGHTA and FQGNSA. The CDR3 runs to 12 residues. Trimming removed 6 bases at V and 9 bases at J, with 12 bases between. The CDR3 DNA is TGTGCCAGCAGTCTAGGGCTGGCTGAGCAGTTCTTC. It translates to CASSLGLAEQFF.

This clone was observed a handful of times. V gene TRBV7-2 combines with J gene TRBJ2-7, with 7 positions matching TRBD1. The CDR3 loop spans 15 amino acids. The germline V gene encodes CDR1 SGHTA and CDR2 FQGNSA. V lost 0 bases to trimming and J lost 4 bases; unmatched junction nucleotides: 6. This CDR3 is CASSLARQGVYEQYF. Here the CDR3 DNA reads TGTGCCAGCAGCTTAGCGAGGCAGGGGGTGTACGAGCAGTACTTC.

The chain combines TRBV3-1 (or the pseudogene TRBV3-2) with TRBJ1-3; D is unresolved. Germline V gives CDR1 LGHDT, CDR2 YNNKEL (reference sequence). The CDR3 spans 15 residues. Trimming shortened V by 7 bases and J by 0 bases, and 13 bases separated the two germline ends. The CDR3 region is CASTSLIASGNTIYF. Written as DNA, the CDR3 is TGTGCCAGCACCTCCCTGATTGCCTCTGGAAACACCATATATTTT.

This clone appeared a single time. The rearrangement links TRBV5-1 to TRBJ2-7, with TRBD1 identical over 8 bases. This CDR3 region has 15 residues. V gave up 5 bases and J gave up 2 bases; unmatched junction bases: 9. Germline CDR1 is SGHRS and CDR2 is YFSETQ. In nucleotides, the CDR3 is TGCGCCAGCAGTGTGGACAGGGTCCTTACCTACGAGCAGTACTTC. This translates into CASSVDRVLTYEQYF.

The gene calls are TRBV7-2 and TRBJ2-7; possibly TRBD1 or TRBD2 for D (5 bases each). This CDR3 spans 16 amino acids. V gave up 1 base and J gave up 6 bases, with 19 bases separating them. Germline assignment: CDR1 SGHTA and CDR2 FQGNSA. The CDR3 reads CASSLVGRLGDREQYF. Here the CDR3 DNA reads TGTGCCAGCAGCTTAGTGGGTCGGCTAGGGGACCGCGAGCAGTACTTC.

The chain links TRBV28 to TRBJ1-2; the match to TRBD1 covers 8 bases. J gave up 7 bases and V 6 bases, and 7 bases lay outside the gene matches. The CDR3 has 13 amino acids. Per the germline V gene, CDR1 is MDHEN and CDR2 is SYDVKM. In DNA, the CDR3 is TGTGCCAGCAGCCGGACAGGGAGGGTTGGCTACACCTTC. Encoded protein: CASSRTGRVGYTF.

As DNA, the CDR3 is TGTGCCAGCAGCCAAGTAGGTGGGGCGATGGCCAAAAACATTCAGTACTTC. Translated, it gives CASSQVGGAMAKNIQYF. V gene TRBV3-1 (or the pseudogene TRBV3-2) combines with J gene TRBJ2-4; D might be TRBD1 (5 bases). The CDR3 runs to 17 residues. From germline, CDR1 is LGHDT and CDR2 YNNKEL (reference sequence). With 1 base removed from V and 1 base from J, the gap between germline ends came to 14 bases.

The chain employs TRBV5-1 and TRBJ2-1; the match to TRBD2 covers 8 bases. From germline, CDR1 is SGHRS and CDR2 YFSETQ. Unmatched junction bases numbered 3, after V lost 4 bases and J lost 3 bases. The CDR3 consists of 14 residues. The CDR3 region has the DNA TGCGCCAGCAGCCAGAGCGGGGGCTACAATGAGCAGTTCTTC. Protein product: CASSQSGGYNEQFF.

The genes are TRBV29-1 and TRBJ1-1; 8 bases line up with TRBD1. The CDR3 consists of 14 residues. Germline V CDR1 and CDR2: SQVTM, ANQGSEA. Trimming removed 7 bases from V and 5 bases from J; junction bases left unmatched: 12. CDR3 amino acids: CSEDRTGFGTEAFF. Written as DNA, the CDR3 is TGCAGCGAGGACCGGACAGGGTTCGGGACTGAAGCTTTCTTT.

This sequence joins TRBV3-1 (or the pseudogene TRBV3-2) and TRBJ2-5; D tentatively reads TRBD1 or TRBD2 (5 bases each). CDR3 length: 14 amino acids. V lost 5 bases to trimming and J lost 5 bases, with 15 bases between them. CDR1 LGHDT and CDR2 YNNKEL come from the germline V gene (reference sequence). The CDR3 coding sequence is TGTGCCAGCAGCTCGGGGACGCCTGGGGAGACCCAGTACTTC. Translation gives CASSSGTPGETQYF.

The sample holds a few counts of this clone. The chain employs TRBV13 and TRBJ2-1; D not certain. The CDR3 is made up of 16 amino acids. From germline, CDR1 is PRHDT and CDR2 FYEKMQ (reference sequence). Trimming cost V 0 bases and J 3 bases, with 12 bases left between them. The CDR3 sequence is CASSLGQPFVYNEQFF. The CDR3 DNA reads TGTGCCAGCAGCTTAGGCCAGCCTTTCGTCTACAATGAGCAGTTCTTC.

The J gene is TRBJ2-1, the V gene TRBV27, with D perhaps given as TRBD1 or TRBD2 (5 bases each). The CDR3 runs 12 residues. Germline CDR1 and CDR2: MNHEY and SMNVEV (reference sequence). The V gene lost 5 bases and the J gene lost 6 bases, with 8 bases spanning the gap. CDR3 nucleotide sequence: TGTGCCAGCAGTCCTGGGGGCAATGAGCAGTTCTTC. Translation gives CASSPGGNEQFF.

The genes are TRBV3-1 (or the pseudogene TRBV3-2) and TRBJ2-7, with D unclear. Germline V lookup: CDR1 LGHDT, CDR2 YNNKEL (reference sequence). This CDR3 has 12 amino acids. The V end was cut by 0 bases, the J end by 7 bases, with 7 bases between. The CDR3 nucleotides are TGTGCCAGCAGCCAAGATACCCGAGAGCAGTACTTC. Translating it yields CASSQDTREQYF.

The chain recombines TRBV9 with TRBJ1-6; 8 nucleotides agree with TRBD1. Unmatched junction bases numbered 2, after V lost 4 bases and J lost 5 bases. Germline-derived CDR1 and CDR2 are SGDLS and YYNGEE. The CDR3 covers 14 residues. CDR3 residues: CASSKDRDNSPLHF. Here the CDR3 DNA reads TGTGCCAGCAGCAAGGACAGGGATAATTCACCCCTCCACTTT.